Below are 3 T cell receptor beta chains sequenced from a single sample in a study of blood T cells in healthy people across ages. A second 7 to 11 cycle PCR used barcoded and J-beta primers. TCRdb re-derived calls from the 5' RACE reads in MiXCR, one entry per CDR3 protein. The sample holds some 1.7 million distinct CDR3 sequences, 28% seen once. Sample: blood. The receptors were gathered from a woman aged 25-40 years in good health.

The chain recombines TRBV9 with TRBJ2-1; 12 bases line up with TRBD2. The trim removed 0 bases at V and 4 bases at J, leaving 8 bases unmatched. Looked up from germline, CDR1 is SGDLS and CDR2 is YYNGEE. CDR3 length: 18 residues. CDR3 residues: CASSVGASGGAEYNEQFF. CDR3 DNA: TGTGCCAGCAGCGTAGGGGCTAGCGGGGGGGCTGAGTACAATGAGCAGTTCTTC.

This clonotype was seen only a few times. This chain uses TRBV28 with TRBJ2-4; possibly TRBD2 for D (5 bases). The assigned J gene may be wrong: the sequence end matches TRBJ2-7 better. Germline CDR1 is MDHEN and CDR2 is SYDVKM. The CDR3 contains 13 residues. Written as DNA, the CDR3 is TGTGCCAGCCTCGACGGGGATACCTACGAGCAGTACTTC. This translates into CASLDGDTYEQYF.

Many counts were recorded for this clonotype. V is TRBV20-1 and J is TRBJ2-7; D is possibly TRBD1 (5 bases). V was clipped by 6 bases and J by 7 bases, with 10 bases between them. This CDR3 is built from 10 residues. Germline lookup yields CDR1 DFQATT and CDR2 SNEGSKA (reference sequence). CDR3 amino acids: CSAEKGEQYF. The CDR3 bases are TGCAGTGCCGAAAAGGGGGAGCAGTACTTC.